Presented here are 20 T cell receptor beta chains from one specimen sequenced in a study of T cells in Graves' hyperthyroidism and ophthalmopathy. Amplification of TCR beta CDR3 regions used RNA as the template. Using the HTBI primer set, a first-round RT-PCR was run on the TCR CDR3. TCRdb independently ran MiXCR on the multiplex PCR reads; one entry per CDR3 protein. Found here are a few hundred thousand distinct CDR3 sequences, about 14% of them singletons; the top ten hold around 20%. The sequenced sample consisted of blood. Receptors originate from a woman younger than 45 with Graves' ophthalmopathy.

This clonotype was recorded at least ten times. The chain employs TRBV7-9 and TRBJ2-5; D unresolved. Germline assignment: CDR1 SEHNR and CDR2 FQNEAQ (reference sequence). CDR3 length: 15 amino acids. V was cut by 4 bases and J by 4 bases, with 16 bases left in between. The CDR3 DNA sequence: TGTGCCAGCAGCTCCGGACCAGGATTGTCAGAGACCCAGTACTTC. This sequence encodes CASSSGPGLSETQYF. The whole variable domain, remainder taken from reference TRBV7-9 and TRBJ2-5, is DTGVSQNPRHKITKRGQNVTFRCDPISEHNRLYWYRQTLGQGPEFLTYFQNEAQLEKSRLLSDRFSAERPKGSFSTLEIQRTEQGDSAMYLCASSSGPGLSETQYFGPGTRLLVL.

This clonotype was detected ten times or more. The CDR3 DNA follows: TGTGCCAGCAGTACCTCCCCTGGGACTTTCTCCACAGATACGCAGTATTTT. It yields the protein CASSTSPGTFSTDTQYF. The chain couples TRBV28 to TRBJ2-3; TRBD2 might be the D (6 bases). Per the germline V gene, CDR1 is MDHEN and CDR2 is SYDVKM. This CDR3 region has 17 residues. Trimming took 5 bases from V and 2 from J, leaving 20 bases between them.

The V gene is TRBV3-1, the J gene TRBJ2-7; tentatively, D is TRBD2 (6 bases). Deletions cut 0 bases from V and 2 bases from J, with 11 bases between. The germline V gene has CDR1 LGHDT and CDR2 YNNKEL (reference sequence). The CDR3 runs to 15 residues. CDR3 region: CASSQDRGGAYEQYF. The CDR3 bases are TGTGCCAGCAGCCAAGATCGCGGAGGGGCCTACGAGCAGTACTTC.

This clonotype showed up many times. In DNA form, the CDR3 reads TGTGCCAGCAGTTCGTATCCGGGGACTACTGGGGACACCGGGGAGCTGTTTTTT. Its translation is CASSSYPGTTGDTGELFF. The chain is built from TRBV28 and TRBJ2-2, with TRBD2 matching 7 bases. Looked up from germline, CDR1 is MDHEN and CDR2 is SYDVKM. The CDR3 is made up of 18 amino acids. V was clipped by 4 bases and J by 3 bases; unmatched bases: 14.

CDR3 DNA: TGTGCCAGCAGCACCCCCGGGGGGTTAGTTCAGCCCCAGCATTTT. This gives the protein CASSTPGGLVQPQHF. This chain joins TRBV28 and TRBJ1-5, with D possibly being TRBD1 (5 bases). CDR1 and CDR2 (germline): MDHEN, SYDVKM. The CDR3 has 15 residues. The V gene lost 6 bases and the J gene lost 6 bases, with 18 bases spanning the gap.

This chain uses TRBV27 with TRBJ1-4; the D is unclear. The CDR3 has 15 amino acids. V lost 3 bases and J lost 0, with 8 bases in between. Germline V gives CDR1 MNHEY, CDR2 SMNVEV (reference sequence). CDR3 in DNA: TGTGCCAGCAGTTTGTCGACAACAACTAATGAAAAACTGTTTTTT. Its translation is CASSLSTTTNEKLFF.

This clonotype was detected many times. The chain has TRBV30 and TRBJ2-7; D may correspond to TRBD1 or TRBD2 (5 bases each). The CDR3 has 14 residues. Trimming removed 5 bases at V and 2 bases at J, with 16 bases between. Germline CDR1 is GTSNPN and CDR2 is SVGIG (reference sequence). The CDR3 here is CAWCSGTATYEQYF. The CDR3 DNA is TGTGCCTGGTGCTCCGGGACCGCAACCTACGAGCAGTACTTC.

The chain carries TRBV27 and TRBJ2-5; 8 positions agree with TRBD2. The CDR3 is made up of 16 amino acids. Germline V gene lookup returns CDR1 MNHEY and CDR2 SMNVEV (reference sequence). J was trimmed by 5 bases and V by 5 bases; bases with no gene match: 13. CDR3 in amino acids: CASSDPSGGGLETQYF. The CDR3 DNA follows: TGTGCCAGCAGTGATCCTTCGGGGGGGGGACTGGAGACCCAGTACTTC.

This clonotype was seen a handful of times. V is TRBV24-1 and J is TRBJ2-3; 7 nucleotides line up with TRBD1. Unmatched junction bases numbered 5, after V lost 3 bases and J lost 9 bases. CDR3 length: 13 residues. Looked up from germline, CDR1 is KGHDR and CDR2 is SFDVKD. Here the CDR3 DNA reads TGTGCCACCAGTGATCTCAGACAGGGAACGCAGTATTTT. Translation: CATSDLRQGTQYF.

This chain joins TRBV7-2 and TRBJ2-7; D call uncertain. Germline V gives CDR1 SGHTA, CDR2 FQGNSA. CDR3 length: 13 amino acids. V was trimmed by 1 base and J by 5 bases, leaving 9 bases between them. The CDR3 is CASSLVSVNEQYF. DNA of the CDR3: TGTGCCAGCAGCTTAGTATCGGTCAACGAGCAGTACTTC.

In this sample, this clonotype turned up many times. The V gene is TRBV30, the J gene TRBJ1-1; a weak D match, TRBD1 (5 bases). Germline lookup yields CDR1 GTSNPN and CDR2 SVGIG (reference sequence). The V and J ends lost 2 bases and 0 bases respectively, with 19 bases between them. The CDR3 is made up of 17 amino acids. In nucleotides, the CDR3 is TGTGCCTGGAGTCCTCGATCGGGACGGCTGATGAACACTGAAGCTTTCTTT. Its translation is CAWSPRSGRLMNTEAFF.

This clonotype has at least ten counts. The chain combines TRBV3-1 with TRBJ1-2; 12 nucleotides align to TRBD1. The V segment lost 5 bases and the J segment 3 bases; nucleotides outside the gene matches: 7. Germline CDR1 is LGHDT and CDR2 is YNNKEL (reference sequence). The CDR3 length is 16 residues. The DNA for the CDR3 is TGTGCCAGCAGCGAATGGGGACAGGGGGCGTACTATGGCTACACCTTC. Its protein is CASSEWGQGAYYGYTF.

CDR3 sequence reads: CAWTGGHTEAFF. In DNA, the CDR3 is TGTGCCTGGACAGGCGGACACACTGAAGCTTTCTTT. The chain recombines TRBV30 with TRBJ1-1; D unclear. Trimming took 4 bases from V and 3 from J, leaving 9 bases between them. This CDR3 region has 12 residues. The germline V gene encodes CDR1 GTSNPN and CDR2 SVGIG (reference sequence).

V usage is TRBV27 and J usage is TRBJ1-2; the match to TRBD1 covers 7 bases. CDR1 and CDR2 from the germline V gene are MNHEY and SMNVEV (reference sequence). The V segment lost 3 bases and the J segment 7 bases; nucleotides outside the gene matches: 2. This CDR3 contains 12 residues. The CDR3 DNA reads as TGTGCCAGCAGTTTCGCAGGGGGTGGCTACACCTTC. Translating it yields CASSFAGGGYTF.

This clonotype has ten or more counts. This chain links TRBV7-2 with TRBJ2-3, with a weak D call TRBD2 (6 bases). V was shortened by 4 bases and J by 2 bases, with 19 bases between the two germline ends. The germline V gene encodes CDR1 SGHTA and CDR2 FQGNSA. CDR3 length: 17 residues. CDR3 protein: CASSSGSGAGITDTQYF. The CDR3 coding sequence is TGTGCCAGCAGCTCAGGGTCCGGGGCGGGGATCACAGATACGCAGTATTTT.

This clonotype has a count of ten or more. V gene TRBV5-1 combines with J gene TRBJ2-7; 7 bases match TRBD1. This CDR3 is 16 amino acids long. V trimming: 0 bases; J trimming: 2 bases; junction bases outside the gene matches: 8. The V gene's germline CDR1 is SGHRS and CDR2 YFSETQ. The CDR3 protein is CASSLGETGFPYEQYF. The CDR3 nucleotides are TGCGCCAGCAGCTTGGGCGAGACAGGGTTTCCCTACGAGCAGTACTTC.

The V and J genes are TRBV6-5 and TRBJ2-7, with a possible D match to TRBD1 (8 bases). The CDR3 loop spans 15 amino acids. V was pared by 2 bases and J by 4 bases, with 15 bases between. Germline CDR1 MNHEY, CDR2 SVGAGI. The CDR3 reads CASSYTGGQEYEQYF. CDR3 in DNA: TGTGCCAGCAGTTACACGGGGGGACAGGAATACGAGCAGTACTTC.

In its sample, this clonotype was seen a few times. The V call is TRBV7-2, the J call TRBJ2-7; TRBD2 aligns across 10 bases. Unmatched junction bases numbered 7, after V lost 6 bases and J lost 5 bases. Germline-derived CDR1 and CDR2 are SGHTA and FQGNSA. The CDR3 spans 14 residues. CDR3 nucleotides: TGTGCCAGCAGTCGGAGCGGGGGGGTTAACGAGCAGTACTTC. Translating it yields CASSRSGGVNEQYF.

V and J are TRBV6-1 and TRBJ2-1, with 10 bases fitting TRBD2. Germline loops: CDR1 MNHNS, CDR2 SASEGT. The J segment lost 4 bases and the V segment lost 6 bases, leaving 6 bases of the junction unmatched. The CDR3 is 15 amino acids. The CDR3 loop is CASSISGGTYNEQFF. The CDR3 nucleotides read TGTGCCAGCAGCATTAGCGGGGGGACGTACAATGAGCAGTTCTTC.

This clonotype was observed at least ten times. The chain has TRBV6-1 and TRBJ1-2; unclear D gene. This CDR3 is 12 amino acids long. Germline V lookup: CDR1 MNHNS, CDR2 SASEGT. Deletions cut 6 bases from V and 6 bases from J, with 11 bases between. Here the CDR3 DNA reads TGTGCCAGCAGCCAAACTACAGATGGCTACACCTTC. Encoded protein: CASSQTTDGYTF.